The 28 T cell receptor beta chains in this list originate from one sample, sequenced in a study. Tregs were sorted as CD4+CD25+CD127-/low cells. TCRdb fed the 5' RACE reads into MiXCR, producing one record per CDR3 protein. The sample holds tens of thousands of distinct CDR3 sequences, over 20% seen once. Sequencing input: Tregs sorted from a lymph node. Source of these receptors: a female donor with breast cancer.

This clonotype was detected ten times or more. The chain is built from TRBV7-3 and TRBJ2-7; TRBD2 aligns across 8 bases. The CDR3 runs to 15 residues. V lost 5 bases and J lost 5; bases outside the gene matches: 11. Germline-derived CDR1 and CDR2 are SGHTA and FQGTGA. The CDR3 region is CASSPSSGSTNEQYF. For the CDR3, the DNA is TGTGCCAGCAGCCCCTCCAGCGGGAGCACAAACGAGCAGTACTTC.

This clonotype was picked up many times. The chain uses TRBV6-1 and TRBJ2-1; D is possibly TRBD2 (5 bases). The CDR3 runs to 13 residues. Germline lookup yields CDR1 MNHNS and CDR2 SASEGT. V lost 2 bases and J lost 9, with 11 bases in between. CDR3 nucleotides: TGTGCCAGCAGTGAATCCTCGGGAAGTGAGCAGTTCTTC. Amino acids: CASSESSGSEQFF.

This clonotype was counted a few times. V usage is TRBV12-3 or TRBV12-4 and J usage is TRBJ2-5; TRBD2 agrees at 7 bases. The CDR3 has 15 residues. J was trimmed by 1 base and V by 6 bases; bases with no gene match: 8. CDR3 DNA sequence: TGTGCCAGCAGGCCCGAGGGAGGGTTCCAAGAGACCCAGTACTTC. Translating it yields CASRPEGGFQETQYF.

This clonotype was detected ten times or more. J is TRBJ2-3 and V is TRBV9; possible D gene TRBD2, 5 bases. V was pared by 0 bases and J by 0 bases, with 8 bases between. Germline-derived CDR1 and CDR2 are SGDLS and YYNGEE. This CDR3 contains 15 residues. The CDR3 spells CASSVGGGSTDTQYF. As DNA, the CDR3 is TGTGCCAGCAGCGTAGGTGGCGGGAGCACAGATACGCAGTATTTT.

This clonotype was seen only a few times. The chain couples TRBV27 to TRBJ1-5, with D perhaps TRBD1 (5 bases). The CDR3 extends over 14 amino acids. V was cut by 4 bases and J by 6 bases, with 13 bases left in between. CDR1 and CDR2 from the germline V gene are MNHEY and SMNVEV (reference sequence). CDR3: CASSSPGGSQPQHF. The CDR3 DNA is TGTGCCAGCAGTTCGCCGGGGGGGTCTCAGCCCCAGCATTTT.

This clonotype was recorded many times. The chain employs TRBV6-5 and TRBJ2-1; D may be TRBD1 (6 bases). Germline V lookup: CDR1 MNHEY, CDR2 SVGAGI. This CDR3 is built from 12 residues. Deletions cut 8 bases from V and 4 bases from J, with 9 bases between. DNA of the CDR3: TGTGCCAGCGGGGGCCGGTACAATGAGCAGTTCTTC. Residues: CASGGRYNEQFF.

The V gene is TRBV3-1, the J gene TRBJ2-5; D remains ambiguous. Germline CDR1 is LGHDT and CDR2 is YNNKEL (reference sequence). V was shortened by 0 bases and J by 1 base, with 15 bases between the two germline ends. This CDR3 is 17 amino acids long. Here the CDR3 reads CASSQDPSQSSQETQYF. Here the CDR3 DNA reads TGTGCCAGCAGCCAAGACCCCTCGCAGTCTTCCCAAGAGACCCAGTACTTC.

This rearrangement joins TRBV5-1 to TRBJ2-7; tentatively, D is TRBD2 (5 bases). The CDR3 is 13 residues long. The germline CDR1 and CDR2 sequences are SGHRS and YFSETQ. V was clipped by 0 bases and J by 5 bases, with 9 bases between them. CDR3: CASSLAAGNEQYF. The CDR3 DNA is TGCGCCAGCAGCTTGGCCGCGGGCAACGAGCAGTACTTC.

This clonotype was counted at least ten times. This CDR3 is CASSYTSGIVTDTQYF. In DNA form, the CDR3 reads TGTGCCAGCAGTTACACTAGCGGGATAGTTACAGATACGCAGTATTTT. This chain links TRBV6-5 with TRBJ2-3; 10 bases are shared with TRBD2. Germline values: CDR1 MNHEY, CDR2 SVGAGI. V dropped 2 bases and J dropped 3; count of bases not matched to a gene: 5. This CDR3 region has 16 residues.

Turning to this clonotype: An end of the junction does not agree with germline; a read error may underlie this. The rearrangement links TRBV7-9 to TRBJ2-1; TRBD1 aligns across 10 bases. The CDR3 runs 16 residues. Germline CDR1 reads SEHNR; CDR2 reads FQNEAQ (reference sequence). The DNA for the CDR3 is TGTGCCTGCAGCTTCCCGACAGGGGGCGTACGTAATGAGCAGTTCTTC. It codes for CACSFPTGGVRNEQFF.

J is TRBJ1-2 and V is TRBV20-1; D is ambiguous. The CDR3 sequence is 15 residues long. CDR1 and CDR2 from the germline V gene are DFQATT and SNEGSKA (reference sequence). V lost 0 bases to trimming and J lost 2 bases, with 13 bases between them. DNA for the CDR3: TGCAGTGCTAGAGATCGGAGGGCTAGGAACTATGGCTACACCTTC. It encodes CSARDRRARNYGYTF.

This sequence joins TRBV2 and TRBJ2-7; 8 bases line up with TRBD1. Unmatched junction bases numbered 6, after V lost 1 base and J lost 7 bases. CDR3 length: 14 amino acids. Germline V CDR1 and CDR2: SNHLY, FYNNEI. The CDR3, as DNA: TGTGCCAGCAGTGAAGGGACAGGGTCGGTAGAGCAGTACTTC. It specifies CASSEGTGSVEQYF.

This clonotype showed up many times. The chain uses TRBV20-1 and TRBJ2-7; 9 bases agree with TRBD2. CDR3 length equals 13 residues. Germline trimming cut 5 bases from V and 2 bases from J; bases unmatched to any gene: 4. Looked up from germline, CDR1 is DFQATT and CDR2 is SNEGSKA (reference sequence). CDR3 protein: CSAPSGDTYEQYF. The DNA of the CDR3 is TGCAGTGCTCCTAGCGGGGATACCTACGAGCAGTACTTC.

Turning to this clonotype: Being one base from a much bigger clone, this may be a read error. The chain combines TRBV6-1 with TRBJ1-1; the match to TRBD1 covers 10 bases. Germline loops: CDR1 MNHNS, CDR2 SASEGT. The CDR3 runs to 16 residues. V gave up 0 bases and J gave up 7 bases; unmatched junction bases: 8. CDR3 region: CASSEAGTGALFEAFF. CDR3 bases: TGTGCCAGCAGTGAAGCGGGGACAGGGGCGCTGTTTGAAGCTTTCTTT.

The chain joins TRBV20-1 to TRBJ2-2; the D is unclear. The germline gives CDR1 DFQATT, CDR2 SNEGSKA (reference sequence). The CDR3 runs 14 residues. Trimming shortened V by 1 base and J by 2 bases, and 8 bases separated the two germline ends. The CDR3 region is CSARGRLNTGELFF. As DNA, the CDR3 is TGCAGTGCTAGAGGAAGGCTCAACACCGGGGAGCTGTTTTTT.

A few counts support this clonotype. J is TRBJ1-5 and V is TRBV6-1; D not certain. Germline V gene sequence: CDR1 MNHNS, CDR2 SASEGT. This CDR3 is 16 amino acids long. V gave up 9 bases and J gave up 1 base, with 19 bases separating them. The CDR3 is CASSKEGRLSNQPQHF. The CDR3 nucleotides are TGTGCCAGTTCAAAGGAAGGTCGGTTGAGCAATCAGCCCCAGCATTTT.

The chain joins TRBV7-2 to TRBJ1-3; D is possibly TRBD1 (5 bases). V lost 1 base, J lost 1 base, and 11 bases lay in between. The germline gives CDR1 SGHTA, CDR2 FQGNSA. This CDR3 region has 16 residues. CDR3 DNA sequence: TGTGCCAGCAGCTTAGAGACCTCAGGGTCTGGAAACACCATATATTTT. This gives the protein CASSLETSGSGNTIYF.

A few counts support this clonotype. The rearrangement uses TRBV5-8 and TRBJ2-7; maybe TRBD2 (6 bases). V was pared by 3 bases and J by 1 base, with 14 bases between. Germline values: CDR1 SGHTS, CDR2 YDEGEE. There are 15 residues in the CDR3. CDR3 in amino acids: CASSSPGLQSYEQYF. CDR3 DNA sequence: TGTGCCAGCAGCTCGCCGGGACTGCAATCCTACGAGCAGTACTTC.

The genes are TRBV4-1 and TRBJ2-7, with 9 bases that match TRBD2. From germline, CDR1 is MGHRA and CDR2 YSYEKL. The CDR3 consists of 16 residues. V was clipped by 1 base and J by 5 bases; unmatched bases: 9. Written as DNA, the CDR3 is TGCGCCAGCAGCCAAGTTGTTGCGGGAGGGCCCCACGAGCAGTACTTC. This encodes CASSQVVAGGPHEQYF.

This clonotype was seen many times. This chain uses TRBV7-2 with TRBJ1-6; D may be TRBD1 (5 bases). The CDR3 contains 14 residues. Trimming pared 4 bases from V and 10 bases from J, leaving 14 bases between. Germline assignment: CDR1 SGHTA and CDR2 FQGNSA. The CDR3 is CASSSSQGESPLHF. The CDR3 region has the DNA TGTGCCAGCAGCTCCTCCCAGGGAGAGTCACCCCTCCACTTT.

Here the CDR3 DNA reads TGTGCCAGCAGCTTAGCAGGGGGGAAATACGAGCAGTACTTC. Translating gives CASSLAGGKYEQYF. V and J are TRBV3-1 and TRBJ2-7, with D perhaps matching TRBD1 (7 bases). CDR1 and CDR2 (germline): LGHDT, YNNKEL (reference sequence). This CDR3 region has 14 residues. V gave up 5 bases and J gave up 4 bases, with 15 bases separating them.

This clonotype appeared many times. The chain uses TRBV5-5 and TRBJ1-5; a possible D gene is TRBD1 (5 bases). The germline CDR1 and CDR2 sequences are SGHKS and YYEKEE (reference sequence). The CDR3 spans 13 residues. V dropped 4 bases and J dropped 5 bases, with 10 bases sitting between them. The chain's CDR3 is CASSADTYQPQHF. DNA of the CDR3: TGTGCCAGCAGCGCGGACACTTATCAGCCCCAGCATTTT. Looking up the rest from reference TRBV5-5 and TRBJ1-5 gives the full variable domain: DAGVTQSPTHLIKTRGQQVTLRCSPISGHKSVSWYQQVLGQGPQFIFQYYEKEERGRGNFPDRFSARQFPNYSSELNVNALLLGDSALYLCASSADTYQPQHFGDGTRLSIL.

As regards this clonotype: A much larger clone sits a single nucleotide away, making a read error possible. The chain couples TRBV7-9 to TRBJ2-4; tentatively, D is TRBD2 (6 bases). The CDR3 is 14 residues long. Trimming left V 7 bases short and J 8 bases short, with 18 bases between. Germline values: CDR1 SEHNR, CDR2 FQNEAQ (reference sequence). Here the CDR3 DNA reads TGTGCCAGCAACTCGCCCCGGGAGAACGACATTCAGTACTTC. Translation gives CASNSPRENDIQYF.

This clonotype was seen repeatedly, ten times or more. J is TRBJ1-2 and V is TRBV12-3 or TRBV12-4; D uncertain. This CDR3 contains 15 residues. V gave up 5 bases and J gave up 6 bases, with 19 bases separating them. The CDR3 DNA reads TGTGCCAGCAGTCCCTCGACCGGGGATACTAATGGCTACACCTTC. It yields the protein CASSPSTGDTNGYTF.

With regard to this clonotype: A single base separates this from a much larger clone, so it may be a read error. It is likely a read error, because the conserved phenylalanine at the end of the CDR3 is missing. This chain joins TRBV30 and TRBJ2-7, with D maybe TRBD2 (7 bases). The CDR3 loop spans 14 amino acids. The germline CDR1 and CDR2 sequences are GTSNPN and SVGIG (reference sequence). The CDR3 nucleotides read TGTGCCTGGGGTGTACAGGGAGGGGATCGCGAGCAGTACCTC. This gives the protein CAWGVQGGDREQYL.

The chain is built from TRBV21-1 and TRBJ2-7. TRBV21-1 corresponds to a pseudogene. The length of the CDR3 is 13 residues. CDR3 protein: CAGSKDAFYEQYF. CDR3 nucleotide sequence: TGTGCCGGCAGCAAAGACGCATTCTACGAGCAGTACTTC.

This clonotype showed up many times. The gene calls are TRBV28 and TRBJ2-1, with D unresolved. Germline CDR1 MDHEN, CDR2 SYDVKM. V lost 8 bases and J 10 bases, leaving 18 bases between the germline ends. This CDR3 has 13 residues. This chain's CDR3 is CASVVPSVGEQFF. The CDR3 DNA reads TGTGCCAGCGTTGTTCCTTCCGTCGGGGAGCAGTTCTTC.

This chain connects TRBV15 to TRBJ1-1, with 11 nucleotides matching TRBD1. The CDR3 is made up of 17 amino acids. J lost 4 bases, V lost 1 base, and 8 bases had no gene match. The germline V gene encodes CDR1 LNHNV and CDR2 YYDKDF (reference sequence). The CDR3 here is CATSRGGQGAGGTEAFF. CDR3 in DNA: TGTGCCACCAGCAGAGGTGGACAGGGGGCCGGGGGCACTGAAGCTTTCTTT.